The rows below give T cell receptor beta chains drawn from one sample of a study of shared clonotypes between healthy human individuals. Generated by immunoSEQ multiplex PCR, the TCRdb table keeps only in-frame clones and is missing some. The sample yields about 820,000 clones, 80% to 95% seen once. The sample consisted of naive CD8+ T cells sorted from blood. These receptor sequences come from a man younger than 45 in good health. CDR3s include the opening cysteine and the closing phenylalanine or tryptophan. The order of the fields is CDR3 length, J gene, V gene, D gene, clone size, CDR3 DNA, CDR3 protein. D genes are given only for firm matches. Part of the rows lack a size; the others show once, few, many or a class for expanded clones.

14 | TRBJ2-3 | TRBV28 | TRBD2 | - | TGTGCCAGCAGTTCGGGAGGACCCACAGATACGCAGTATTTT | CASSSGGPTDTQYF
18 | TRBJ2-7 | TRBV5-1 | TRBD2 | - | TGCGCCAGCAGCTTGGTACCTAGCGGGAGGGATAGCTCCTACGAGCAGTACTTC | CASSLVPSGRDSSYEQYF
15 | TRBJ2-1 | TRBV27 | - | - | TGTGCCAGCAGTTCTCCCCTCCGGCCCTACAATGAGCAGTTCTTC | CASSSPLRPYNEQFF
14 | TRBJ2-3 | TRBV27 | - | - | TGTGCCAGCAGTCGGATGTCGGGCACAGATACGCAGTATTTT | CASSRMSGTDTQYF
14 | TRBJ1-1 | TRBV28 | - | - | TGTGCCAGCAGTTTACGGGGGGGACACACTGAAGCTTTCTTT | CASSLRGGHTEAFF
16 | TRBJ2-5 | TRBV5-1 | TRBD2 | - | TGCGCCAGCAGAAAGAGGACTAGCGGGAGAACGGAGACCCAGTACTTC | CASRKRTSGRTETQYF
16 | TRBJ2-7 | TRBV9 | - | - | TGTGCCAGCAGCGAGGGAGGGGACACACGAATCTACGAGCAGTACTTC | CASSEGGDTRIYEQYF
16 | TRBJ2-1 | TRBV11-2 | TRBD1 | - | TGTGCCAGCAGCTTAGGTCCGGGACAGGGCGGTTATGAGCAGTTCTTC | CASSLGPGQGGYEQFF
18 | TRBJ2-4 | TRBV15 | TRBD1 | once | TGTGCCACCAGCAGAACGACAGGGGGCTCAATCCGCAAAAACATTCAGTACTTC | CATSRTTGGSIRKNIQYF
13 | TRBJ2-7 | TRBV5-5 | TRBD2 | - | TGTGCCAGCAGCTTGACTAGCGGGAGCGAGCAGTACTTC | CASSLTSGSEQYF
15 | TRBJ2-2 | TRBV15 | - | - | TGTGCCACCAGCCTCAGCGACAGTACCACCGGGGAGCTGTTTTTT | CATSLSDSTTGELFF
16 | TRBJ1-2 | TRBV27 | - | - | TGTGCCAGCAGTTTATCCCTTTCGAAGGGGGACTATGGCTACACCTTC | CASSLSLSKGDYGYTF
14 | TRBJ2-5 | TRBV6-5 | - | - | TGTGCCAGCAGTTACGATGGGTATGGAGAGACCCAGTACTTC | CASSYDGYGETQYF
15 | TRBJ2-1 | TRBV10-1 | TRBD1 | - | TGCGCCAGCAGTGATGGGACAGGGATCACCCATGAGCAGTTCTTC | CASSDGTGITHEQFF
12 | TRBJ1-2 | TRBV2 | - | few | TGTGCCAGCAGTGGTTCAACCTATGGCTACACCTTC | CASSGSTYGYTF
14 | TRBJ1-1 | TRBV29-1 | - | - | TGCAGCGCCGTTTGGGGGGCTACGAACACTGAAGCTTTCTTT | CSAVWGATNTEAFF
14 | TRBJ2-7 | TRBV7-9 | - | - | TGTGCCAGCAGCCCCCCTACTAGTCCCTACGAGCAGTACTTC | CASSPPTSPYEQYF
18 | TRBJ2-2 | TRBV4-3 | TRBD2 | - | TGCGCCAGCAGCCAAGATTCTCTAGCGGGAGTTGGAACCGGGGAGCTGTTTTTT | CASSQDSLAGVGTGELFF
16 | TRBJ2-7 | TRBV27 | TRBD2 | - | TGTGCCAGCAGTCCTTCAGCGGGAGTGAGTCTTTCCGAGCAGTACTTC | CASSPSAGVSLSEQYF
13 | TRBJ2-7 | TRBV5-1 | - | - | TGCGCCAGCAGCCATGAGAGCTCCTACGAGCAGTACTTC | CASSHESSYEQYF
16 | TRBJ1-1 | TRBV27 | - | - | TGTGCCAGCAGTTTAGGTGGTCCGGGGCCAAAAGGTGAAGGTTTCTTT | CASSLGGPGPKGEGFF
17 | TRBJ2-2 | TRBV7-3 | TRBD2 | - | TGTGCCAGCAGCTCCCTTTTGCGAGGGAGGGGTGCCGGGGAGCTGTTTTTT | CASSSLLRGRGAGELFF
13 | TRBJ2-2 | TRBV11-3 | - | - | TGTGCCAGCAGCTTAGCGGCCGCCGGGGAGCTGTTTTTT | CASSLAAAGELFF
15 | TRBJ2-1 | TRBV27 | - | - | TGTGCCACCAGATGGGGGCAGAGCTCCTACAATGAGCAGTTCTTC | CATRWGQSSYNEQFF
15 | TRBJ2-1 | TRBV2 | TRBD2 | - | TGTGCCAGCAGGGGACTAGCGGGAGAGAGGAATGAGCAGTTCTTC | CASRGLAGERNEQFF
19 | TRBJ2-5 | TRBV27 | TRBD2 | - | TGTGCCAGCAGTCCCACACGACTCATCGGACTAGCGGGAGAGGAGACCCAGTACTTC | CASSPTRLIGLAGEETQYF
14 | TRBJ1-1 | TRBV5-6 | TRBD1 | - | TGTGCCAGCAGCTACGGACAGGGGAACACTGAAGCTTTCTTT | CASSYGQGNTEAFF
12 | TRBJ2-7 | TRBV19 | - | - | TGTGCCAGTAGTCAGGGGGGATCTGAGCAGTACTTC | CASSQGGSEQYF
11 | TRBJ2-5 | TRBV27 | TRBD1 | - | TGTGCCACATGGACAGGGGAGACCCAGTACTTC | CATWTGETQYF
14 | TRBJ2-3 | TRBV5-8 | - | - | TGTGCCAGCAGCCCAATGGGGACGGCAGATACGCAGTATTTT | CASSPMGTADTQYF
13 | TRBJ2-1 | TRBV10-1 | - | - | TGCGCCAGCCGTAGCGGATCCTACAATGAGCAGTTCTTC | CASRSGSYNEQFF